What follows are 26 T cell receptor beta chains derived from one specimen sequenced in a study of blood T cells in healthy people across ages. A J-beta primer mix and a sample-barcoded 5' primer were used in a second PCR of about 6 to 12 cycles. TCRdb re-derived calls from the 5' RACE reads in MiXCR, one entry per CDR3 protein. The sample has roughly 1 million distinct CDR3 sequences; around 25% are singletons. The same sample was also studied in work on T cells of mothers and their children.

Sequenced sample: blood. The receptor set was obtained from a girl aged 2 to 10 in good health.

This clonotype was picked up a small number of times. This chain links TRBV3-1 with TRBJ2-5, with no clear D. The V gene's germline CDR1 is LGHDT and CDR2 YNNKEL (reference sequence). This CDR3 region has 14 residues. With 6 bases removed from V and 0 bases from J, the gap between germline ends came to 11 bases. The CDR3 loop is CASRGTPYQETQYF. Written as DNA, the CDR3 is TGTGCCAGCAGAGGCACACCTTACCAAGAGACCCAGTACTTC.

The count of this clonotype is one. V usage is TRBV28 and J usage is TRBJ2-3; no definite D call. CDR1 and CDR2 from the germline V gene are MDHEN and SYDVKM. The V and J ends lost 3 bases and 2 bases respectively, with 24 bases between them. The CDR3 has 19 amino acids. This CDR3 is CASSFLNPPNPTATDTQYF. CDR3 bases: TGTGCCAGCAGTTTCCTTAATCCCCCTAATCCCACGGCCACAGATACGCAGTATTTT.

The genes are TRBV9 and TRBJ2-1; TRBD2 matches 7 bases. From germline, CDR1 is SGDLS and CDR2 YYNGEE. CDR3 length: 12 amino acids. Trimming cost V 7 bases and J 9 bases; bases outside gene matches: 7. CDR3 DNA: TGTGCCAGCGCCGGACTAGATGGTGAGCAGTTCTTC. Its translation is CASAGLDGEQFF. Complete variable domain (other parts from reference TRBV9 and TRBJ2-1): DSGVTQTPKHLITATGQRVTLRCSPRSGDLSVYWYQQSLDQGLQFLIQYYNGEERAKGNILERFSAQQFPDLHSELNLSSLELGDSALYFCASAGLDGEQFFGPGTRLTVL.

This chain joins TRBV5-1 and TRBJ2-5; TRBD1 might be the D (6 bases). The J call may be incorrect, as the DNA end agrees better with TRBJ2-7. This CDR3 region has 13 residues. The germline V gene has CDR1 SGHRS and CDR2 YFSETQ. Here the CDR3 reads CASSVTGIHEQYF. Written as DNA, the CDR3 is TGCGCCAGCAGCGTTACAGGGATTCACGAGCAGTACTTC.

This clonotype has more than one count but fewer than ten. The chain carries TRBV3-1 and TRBJ1-4; D is possibly TRBD1 (6 bases). Per the germline V gene, CDR1 is LGHDT and CDR2 is YNNKEL (reference sequence). The CDR3 runs 15 residues. Trimming cost V 4 bases and J 7 bases, with 16 bases left between them. CDR3 loop: CASSPRTEGGEKLFF. In DNA form, the CDR3 reads TGTGCCAGCAGCCCCCGGACGGAGGGGGGTGAAAAACTGTTTTTT.

The V gene is TRBV21-1, the J gene TRBJ1-1. TRBV21-1 is given as a pseudogene. The CDR3 loop spans 11 amino acids. The DNA of the CDR3 is TGTGCCAGCCTCGGTCTAGTGGGAGCTTTCTTT. Translation: CASLGLVGAFF.

The CDR3 nucleotides read TGTGCCAGCAGTTACTTAGGACCGAACACTGAAGCTTTCTTT. Translated, it gives CASSYLGPNTEAFF. V and J are TRBV6-6 and TRBJ1-1, with D uncertain. This CDR3 has 14 amino acids. Germline V gives CDR1 MNHNY, CDR2 SVGAGI (reference sequence). The ends were cut back, 1 base at V and 1 base at J, with 7 bases in the middle.

This clonotype was counted between two and nine times. This rearrangement joins TRBV11-2 to TRBJ2-3; a weak D match, TRBD1 (5 bases). Germline-derived CDR1 and CDR2 are SGHAT and FQNNGV. Between the trimmed V and J ends, which lost 6 bases and 3 bases, there was a span of 19 bases. The length of the CDR3 is 16 residues. For the CDR3, the DNA is TGTGCCAGCAGTTTATCGATATACAGGAGTACAGATACGCAGTATTTT. Encoded protein: CASSLSIYRSTDTQYF.

This chain joins TRBV2 and TRBJ2-3, with D possibly matching TRBD2 (6 bases). The CDR3 totals 13 residues. Trimming shortened V by 8 bases and J by 7 bases, and 16 bases separated the two germline ends. The germline CDR1 and CDR2 sequences are SNHLY and FYNNEI. DNA for the CDR3: TGTGCCAGCGCGGAGGGAGTAACGAATACGCAGTATTTT. Protein product: CASAEGVTNTQYF.

As to this clonotype: A much larger clone lies one base from this, so it may be a read error. The CDR3 loop is CASSLDREETQCF. The CDR3 coding sequence is TGTGCCAGCAGCTTAGACAGGGAAGAGACCCAGTGCTTC. The genes are TRBV7-6 and TRBJ2-5; a possible D gene is TRBD1 (6 bases). The CDR3 spans 13 residues. Germline-derived CDR1 and CDR2 are SGHVS and FNYEAQ.

This chain uses TRBV12-3 or TRBV12-4 with TRBJ2-1; D is unresolved. The CDR3 has 15 residues. Deletions cut 6 bases from V and 1 base from J, with 13 bases between. The DNA for the CDR3 is TGTGCCAGCAGGGTGTCCTGGGCGTCCTACAATGAGCAGTTCTTC. The encoded protein is CASRVSWASYNEQFF.

This clonotype was seen more than once but under ten times. CDR3 residues: CASRSLDGLVAYNEQFF. The DNA of the CDR3 is TGTGCCAGTAGGTCTTTGGACGGACTAGTGGCCTACAATGAGCAGTTCTTC. This chain links TRBV19 with TRBJ2-1; 7 nucleotides line up with TRBD2. Germline values: CDR1 LNHDA, CDR2 SQIVND (reference sequence). This CDR3 comprises 17 residues. Trimming removed 6 bases from V and 2 bases from J; junction bases left unmatched: 13.

Written as DNA, the CDR3 is TGTGCCAGCAGCTCGTATAGCGGGAGCACCTACGAGCAGTACTTC. This gives the protein CASSSYSGSTYEQYF. The gene calls are TRBV7-2 and TRBJ2-7; 9 positions match TRBD2. Germline values: CDR1 SGHTA, CDR2 FQGNSA. The CDR3 runs 15 residues. The V gene end was trimmed by 4 bases and the J gene end by 2 bases; junction bases not matched to a gene: 6.

The CDR3 sequence is CASRLTGGSEQYF. DNA for the CDR3: TGCGCCAGCAGACTGACAGGCGGCTCCGAGCAGTACTTC. V is TRBV5-1 and J is TRBJ2-5; tentative D call: TRBD1 (6 bases). The tail of the sequence fits TRBJ2-7 better, so the J call may be wrong. Germline values: CDR1 SGHRS, CDR2 YFSETQ. This CDR3 contains 13 residues.

The genes are TRBV3-1 and TRBJ1-2; D call uncertain. Germline V gives CDR1 LGHDT, CDR2 YNNKEL (reference sequence). V was shortened by 6 bases and J by 7 bases, with 12 bases between the two germline ends. This CDR3 has 12 residues. CDR3 sequence reads: CASRTEAGGYTF. CDR3 in DNA: TGTGCCAGCAGAACGGAAGCCGGTGGCTACACCTTC.

V usage is TRBV20-1 and J usage is TRBJ2-4; D is possibly TRBD1 or TRBD2 (6 bases each). Looked up from germline, CDR1 is DFQATT and CDR2 is SNEGSKA (reference sequence). The CDR3 sequence is 13 residues long. Trimming removed 7 bases from V and 7 bases from J, with 17 bases in between. The CDR3 loop reads CSVPSGGGNIQYF. In DNA form, the CDR3 reads TGCAGTGTCCCGAGCGGAGGGGGGAACATTCAGTACTTC.

As to this clonotype: A much larger clone sits a single nucleotide away, making a read error possible. The V and J genes are TRBV5-1 and TRBJ2-5; the match to TRBD1 covers 7 bases. Germline values: CDR1 SGHRS, CDR2 YFSETQ. This CDR3 comprises 15 residues. The DNA of the CDR3 is TGCGCCAGCAGCCTAACCAAGGGACAGCGCTACGAGCAGTGCTTC. This encodes CASSLTKGQRYEQCF.

Only a few counts were recorded for this clonotype. The V and J genes are TRBV5-1 and TRBJ2-5; 7 nucleotides align to TRBD1. With 5 bases clipped from V and 2 bases from J, the junction kept 12 bases outside the gene matches. CDR1 SGHRS and CDR2 YFSETQ come from the germline V gene. The CDR3 loop spans 16 amino acids. DNA for the CDR3: TGCGCCAGCAGAAACACCCAGACAGGGCGACAAGAGACCCAGTACTTC. It codes for CASRNTQTGRQETQYF. Full variable domain (rest looked up from reference TRBV5-1 and TRBJ2-5): KAGVTQTPRYLIKTRGQQVTLSCSPISGHRSVSWYQQTPGQGLQFLFEYFSETQRNKGNFPGRFSGRQFSNSRSEMNVSTLELGDSALYLCASRNTQTGRQETQYFGPGTRLLVL.

The rearrangement joins TRBV4-2 to TRBJ2-7; D is perhaps TRBD2 (6 bases). Per germline, CDR1 LGHNA and CDR2 YNFKEQ. Trimming removed 1 base from V and 6 bases from J, with 25 bases in between. The CDR3 is 18 amino acids. DNA of the CDR3: TGTGCCAGCAGCCAAGTGGGGTCGCGCGGGGAGCCTTTGTTCGAGCAGTACTTC. Its protein is CASSQVGSRGEPLFEQYF.

This clonotype appeared a few times. The rearrangement joins TRBV20-1 to TRBJ2-1, with D possibly being TRBD1 (6 bases). TRBJ2-7 explains the end of the DNA better; the J call may be wrong. Looked up from germline, CDR1 is DFQATT and CDR2 is SNEGSKA (reference sequence). The length of the CDR3 is 13 residues. The CDR3 reads CSASRDTAYEQYF. The CDR3 nucleotides read TGCAGTGCTAGCCGGGACACAGCCTACGAGCAGTACTTC.

This clonotype has a handful of counts. Compared with germline, one end of the junction differs, possibly owing to a read error. J is TRBJ2-5 and V is TRBV5-1; 10 nucleotides align to TRBD2. The DNA end favors TRBJ2-1, so the J call may be wrong. This CDR3 comprises 15 residues. Germline CDR1 and CDR2: SGHRS and YFSETQ. The CDR3 here is CAGSLASGRAFEQFF. The CDR3 nucleotides read TGCGCCGGCAGCTTGGCGAGCGGGAGGGCCTTTGAGCAGTTCTTC.

This clonotype has at least ten counts. The chain joins TRBV5-6 to TRBJ2-7; D is undetermined. CDR3 length: 12 residues. V was shortened by 2 bases and J by 4 bases, with 7 bases between the two germline ends. CDR1 SGHDT and CDR2 YYEEEE come from the germline V gene. CDR3 residues: CASSLRLYEQYF. CDR3 in DNA: TGTGCCAGCAGCTTAAGGCTGTACGAGCAGTACTTC. The full variable domain, in which reference TRBV5-6 and TRBJ2-7 provide the parts outside the CDR3, is DAGVTQSPTHLIKTRGQQVTLRCSPKSGHDTVSWYQQALGQGPQFIFQYYEEEERQRGNFPDRFSGHQFPNYSSELNVNALLLGDSALYLCASSLRLYEQYFGPGTRLTVT.

The genes are TRBV20-1 and TRBJ2-5; 8 nucleotides agree with TRBD2. The DNA end favors TRBJ2-7, so the J call may be wrong. Germline CDR1 reads DFQATT; CDR2 reads SNEGSKA (reference sequence). The CDR3 length is 16 residues. The DNA of the CDR3 is TGCAGTGCTAGACCTGTTAGCGGGAAGGGAGTCTACGAGCAGTACTTC. Translating it yields CSARPVSGKGVYEQYF.

The V call is TRBV4-3, the J call TRBJ2-5; the D is unclear. Trimming pared 0 bases from V and 11 bases from J, leaving 16 bases between. The CDR3 runs to 14 residues. Germline loops: CDR1 LGHNA, CDR2 YSLEER. The CDR3 nucleotides are TGCGCCAGCAGCCAAGAAGCACGGACCTACGCGCAGTACTTC. This sequence encodes CASSQEARTYAQYF.

This chain's CDR3 is CASVLGPGVGYGYTF. The CDR3 coding sequence is TGTGCCAGTGTATTGGGACCGGGCGTAGGGTATGGCTACACCTTC. The chain joins TRBV12-3 or TRBV12-4 to TRBJ1-2, with D possibly being TRBD1 (5 bases). Trimming pared 9 bases from V and 5 bases from J, leaving 22 bases between. The CDR3 contains 15 residues.

The chain recombines TRBV4-1 with TRBJ1-2; D is possibly TRBD1 (5 bases). Germline lookup yields CDR1 MGHRA and CDR2 YSYEKL. The CDR3 is made up of 12 amino acids. Trimming took off 5 bases at V and 6 bases at J, with 10 bases between the two ends. The CDR3 sequence is CASSKGGDGYTF. The CDR3, as DNA: TGCGCCAGCAGCAAGGGAGGGGATGGCTACACCTTC.